This T cell receptor (beta chain) was obtained from a study of cytomegalovirus exposure and HLA in healthy donors. It was with 60 Vbeta and 13 Jbeta primers that the PCR ran. The data were produced by immunoSEQ multiplex PCR, yet TCRdb's version contains in-frame clones alone and is incomplete. The sample has 200,000 to 250,000 clones, over 65% seen once. As for this clone: The antigen remains unidentified.

Though nominally healthy at sampling, donors likely had unrecorded immune exposures. Findings of the study overall: TCR beta sequences reportedly predicted most subjects' HLA-A and HLA-B alleles accurately. A further, later analysis showed that HLA-associated TCR beta chains (compared with equally common others) were more clonally expanded.

The germline gives CDR1 MDHEN, CDR2 SYDVKM. The V gene end was trimmed by 7 bases and the J gene end by 1 base; junction bases not matched to a gene: 11. CDR3 length: 16 residues. The chain has TRBV28 and TRBJ2-7; 9 nucleotides agree with TRBD1. The origin of this receptor is a young man in good health and CMV-seronegative. The sample was PBMCs. CDR3 bases: TGTGCCAGCATGGGACAGGGTATATTGTCGTCCTACGAGCAGTACTTC. It yields the protein CASMGQGILSSYEQYF. The full variable domain, its missing parts supplied by reference TRBV28 and TRBJ2-7, is DVKVTQSSRYLVKRTGEKVFLECVQDMDHENMFWYRQDPGLGLRLIYFSYDVKMKEKGDIPEGYSVSREKKERFSLILESASTNQTSMYLCASMGQGILSSYEQYFGPGTRLTVT.